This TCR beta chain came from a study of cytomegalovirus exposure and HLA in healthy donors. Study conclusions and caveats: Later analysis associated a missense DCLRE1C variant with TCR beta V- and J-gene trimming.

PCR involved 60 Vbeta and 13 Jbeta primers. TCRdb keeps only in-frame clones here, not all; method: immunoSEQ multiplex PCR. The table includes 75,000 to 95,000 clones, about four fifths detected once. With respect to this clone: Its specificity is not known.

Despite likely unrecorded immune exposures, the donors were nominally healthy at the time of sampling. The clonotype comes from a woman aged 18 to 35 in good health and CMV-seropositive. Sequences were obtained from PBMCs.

CDR3 region: CASSPRTADEQYF. The CDR3 DNA reads as TGTGCCAGCAGCCCTAGGACAGCTGACGAGCAGTACTTC. This chain connects TRBV6-6 to TRBJ2-7, with D perhaps TRBD1 (6 bases). Germline V lookup: CDR1 MNHNY, CDR2 SVGAGI (reference sequence). The CDR3 runs 13 residues. V lost 6 bases and J 5 bases, leaving 14 bases between the germline ends.